Listed here are 5 T cell receptor beta chains from one sample, sequenced in a study of T cells in Graves' hyperthyroidism and ophthalmopathy. Using RNA transcripts as the source, TCR beta CDR3 regions were amplified. TCR CDR3 underwent first-round RT-PCR with the HTBI primer set. MiXCR was run by TCRdb on the multiplex PCR reads, yielding one entry per CDR3 protein. The sample lists more than 450,000 distinct CDR3 sequences, approximately 20% occurring once. The sequenced material came from blood. All receptors come from a man between 35 and 55 years old with Graves' ophthalmopathy.

This clonotype came up a few times. The chain carries TRBV12-3 or TRBV12-4 and TRBJ1-3, with D unclear. The length of the CDR3 is 15 residues. V lost 1 base and J lost 0, with 7 bases in between. This CDR3 is CASSLESSSGNTIYF. In DNA, the CDR3 is TGTGCCAGCAGTTTAGAGTCATCCTCTGGAAACACCATATATTTT.

Ten or more counts support this clonotype. The chain couples TRBV11-2 to TRBJ2-5, with D perhaps TRBD1 (5 bases). Germline values: CDR1 SGHAT, CDR2 FQNNGV. Trimming stripped 5 bases from V and 8 bases from J, with 12 bases between. CDR3 length: 12 amino acids. The CDR3 protein is CASSLGRGTQYF. The CDR3 DNA reads TGTGCCAGCAGCCTTGGTAGGGGCACCCAGTACTTC.

The rearrangement uses TRBV6-2 or TRBV6-3 and TRBJ2-7; the D gene is possibly TRBD1 (6 bases). The CDR3 has 12 amino acids. Deletions cut 6 bases from V and 4 bases from J, with 10 bases between. The germline CDR1 and CDR2 sequences are MNHEY and SVGEGT. The CDR3: CASRNRVYEQYF. As DNA, the CDR3 is TGTGCCAGCAGAAACAGGGTTTACGAGCAGTACTTC.

This clonotype has a single count. This may be a read error, as it is one base from a much larger clone. This chain uses TRBV30 with TRBJ1-1; weak D call: TRBD1 (6 bases). The CDR3 spans 13 residues. The V gene's germline CDR1 is GTSNPN and CDR2 SVGIG (reference sequence). DNA for the CDR3: TGTGCCTGGAATACGGCGGGGGGCACTGAAGCTTCCTTT. Translating it yields CAWNTAGGTEASF.

A few counts support this clonotype. The chain combines TRBV12-3 or TRBV12-4 with TRBJ2-4; TRBD1 aligns across 8 bases. There are 16 residues in the CDR3. V gave up 5 bases and J gave up 1 base; unmatched junction bases: 7. CDR3 amino acids: CASSATGALAKNIQYF. The DNA of the CDR3 is TGTGCCAGCAGTGCGACAGGGGCCCTGGCCAAAAACATTCAGTACTTC.